Described below is a single T cell receptor (beta chain) sequence and its context. This entry comes from a study of OX40 agonist ivuxolimab in advanced cancers. About the study: Patients in dose escalation had liver, melanoma, kidney or head and neck cancers.

Measured with immunoSEQ multiplex PCR; TCRdb has only the in-frame clones, and not every one. In the table there are 55,000 to 85,000 clones, roughly 84% of which are singletons. Deletions cut 6 bases from V and 7 bases from J, with 12 bases between. CDR3 length: 12 residues. Germline V gene sequence: CDR1 LNHDA, CDR2 SQIVND (reference sequence). Autoimmune disease history or systemic immunosuppression excluded patients. Patients had blood sampled at baseline and again on cycle 4 day 1 and cycle 7 day 1. This sequence originates from an adult with an advanced solid tumor such as melanoma, head and neck, liver or kidney cancer. The V and J genes are TRBV19 and TRBJ1-2, with a tentative D call TRBD1 (5 bases). The material sequenced was CD4+ or CD8+ T cells sorted from blood, taken in a trial of the OX40 agonist ivuxolimab. CDR3 protein: CASREGASGYTF. The CDR3 DNA reads TGTGCCAGTAGAGAAGGGGCGAGTGGCTACACCTTC.